This T cell receptor beta chain appears in the sequencing data of a study of glioma-infiltrating T cells. Study-level background: Before surgery, glioma patients received dexamethasone for at most six days. Study-level points and caveats: Shared blood CDR3 signature motifs marked patients with low tissue-blood divergence.

The iRepertoire nested amplicon-rescue multiplex PCR amplified TCR alpha and beta CDR3s from RNA. TCRdb analysed the multiplex PCR reads with MiXCR anew, one entry per CDR3 protein. There are 300,000 to 400,000 distinct CDR3 sequences in the sample; 41% occur only once, and 12% lies in the top ten. In germline, CDR1 is LNHNV, CDR2 YYDKDF (reference sequence). After removal of 3 bases from V and 5 bases from J, the junction contained 10 bases not matched to a gene. This CDR3 is built from 16 residues. There are many counts of this clonotype. Its antigen remains unidentified. The chain employs TRBV15 and TRBJ2-7; the match to TRBD2 covers 10 bases. This sequence was found in a human donor with low-grade glioma or glioblastoma, undergoing nonglioma brain surgery, or in good health (not recorded which). Sample: glioma tissue, nonneoplastic brain tissue, or PBMCs (not recorded which). CDR3 sequence (DNA): TGTGCCACCAGCAGGATTCTAGCGGGAGTACCCGACGAGCAGTACTTC. Translated, it gives CATSRILAGVPDEQYF.